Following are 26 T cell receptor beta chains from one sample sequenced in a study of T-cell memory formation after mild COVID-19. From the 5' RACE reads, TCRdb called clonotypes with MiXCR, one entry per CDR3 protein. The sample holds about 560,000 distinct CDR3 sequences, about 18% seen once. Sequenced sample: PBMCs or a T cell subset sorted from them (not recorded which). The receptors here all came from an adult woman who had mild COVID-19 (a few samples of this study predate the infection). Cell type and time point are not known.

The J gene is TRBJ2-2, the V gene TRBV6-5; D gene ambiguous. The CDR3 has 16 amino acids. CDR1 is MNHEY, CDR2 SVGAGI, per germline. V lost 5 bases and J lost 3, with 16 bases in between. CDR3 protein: CASSRTVVGYTGELFF. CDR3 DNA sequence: TGTGCCAGCAGTCGGACGGTCGTTGGGTACACCGGGGAGCTGTTTTTT.

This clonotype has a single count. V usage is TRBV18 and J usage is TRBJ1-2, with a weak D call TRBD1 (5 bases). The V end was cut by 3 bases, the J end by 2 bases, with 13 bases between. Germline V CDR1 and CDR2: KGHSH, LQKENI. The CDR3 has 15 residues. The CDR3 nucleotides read TGTGCCAGCTCACCCCAGGGCAGCTCAAACTATGGCTACACCTTC. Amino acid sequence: CASSPQGSSNYGYTF.

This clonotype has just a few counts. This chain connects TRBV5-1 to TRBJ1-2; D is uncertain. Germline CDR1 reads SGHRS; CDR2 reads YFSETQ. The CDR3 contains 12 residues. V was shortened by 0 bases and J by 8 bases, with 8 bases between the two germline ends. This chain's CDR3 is CASSLADRGYTF. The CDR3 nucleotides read TGCGCCAGCAGCTTGGCCGACCGGGGCTACACCTTC.

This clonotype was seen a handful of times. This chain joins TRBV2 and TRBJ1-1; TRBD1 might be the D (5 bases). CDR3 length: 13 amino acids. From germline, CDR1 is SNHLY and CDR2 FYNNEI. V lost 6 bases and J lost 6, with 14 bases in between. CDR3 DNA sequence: TGTGCCAGCAGCCGAGACAGAACCTCTGAAGCTTTCTTT. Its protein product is CASSRDRTSEAFF.

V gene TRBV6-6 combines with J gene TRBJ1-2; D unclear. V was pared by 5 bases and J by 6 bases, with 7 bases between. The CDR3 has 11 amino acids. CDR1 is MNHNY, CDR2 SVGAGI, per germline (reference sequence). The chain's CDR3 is CASSGDNGYTF. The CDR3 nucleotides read TGTGCCAGCAGTGGGGATAATGGCTACACCTTC.

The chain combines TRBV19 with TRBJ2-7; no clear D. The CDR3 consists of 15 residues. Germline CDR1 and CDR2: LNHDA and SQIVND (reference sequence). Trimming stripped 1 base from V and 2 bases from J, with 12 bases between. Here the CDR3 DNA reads TGTGCCAGTAGTATAGGGCGGTTTTTCGCCTACGAGCAGTACTTC. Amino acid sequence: CASSIGRFFAYEQYF.

Here the CDR3 DNA reads TGTGCCAGCCGTTCCACCGGGACGGAGAATTCACCCCTCCACTTT. This encodes CASRSTGTENSPLHF. V usage is TRBV2 and J usage is TRBJ1-6, with D perhaps matching TRBD1 (5 bases). The CDR3 covers 15 residues. The germline V gene has CDR1 SNHLY and CDR2 FYNNEI. Trimming cost V 8 bases and J 7 bases, with 18 bases left between them. Using reference TRBV2 and TRBJ1-6 for the parts outside the CDR3, the full variable domain is EPEVTQTPSHQVTQMGQEVILRCVPISNHLYFYWYRQILGQKVEFLVSFYNNEISEKSEIFDDQFSVERPDGSNFTLKIRSTKLEDSAMYFCASRSTGTENSPLHFGNGTRLTVT.

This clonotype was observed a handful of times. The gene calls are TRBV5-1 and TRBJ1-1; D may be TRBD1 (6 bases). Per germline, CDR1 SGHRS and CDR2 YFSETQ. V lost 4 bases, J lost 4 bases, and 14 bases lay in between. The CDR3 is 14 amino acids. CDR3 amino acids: CASSGSTGFTEAFF. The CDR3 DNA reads TGCGCCAGCAGCGGGAGTACAGGGTTCACTGAAGCTTTCTTT.

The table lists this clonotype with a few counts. The CDR3 DNA follows: TGCAGTGCTAGGGACATTGATAACTATGGCTACACCTTC. It yields the protein CSARDIDNYGYTF. The genes are TRBV20-1 and TRBJ1-2; D is perhaps TRBD1 (5 bases). Germline V gene sequence: CDR1 DFQATT, CDR2 SNEGSKA (reference sequence). The CDR3 has 13 residues. V lost 3 bases and J 1 base, leaving 9 bases between the germline ends.

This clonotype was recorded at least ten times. The DNA of the CDR3 is TGTGCCAGCAGTCCATCCGGGACTAGCGGGAGGGAGACCCAGTACTTC. Amino acids: CASSPSGTSGRETQYF. The chain combines TRBV27 with TRBJ2-5; 15 positions match TRBD2. Germline-derived CDR1 and CDR2 are MNHEY and SMNVEV (reference sequence). This CDR3 is 16 amino acids long. Trimming took 5 bases from V and 5 from J; bases not matched to a gene: 6.

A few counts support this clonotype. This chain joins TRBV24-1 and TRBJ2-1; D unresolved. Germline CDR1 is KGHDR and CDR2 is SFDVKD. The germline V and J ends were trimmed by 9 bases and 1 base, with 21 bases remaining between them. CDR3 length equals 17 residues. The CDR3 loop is CATEPTGSVRSYNEQFF. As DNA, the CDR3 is TGTGCCACCGAGCCGACGGGTAGTGTGAGATCCTACAATGAGCAGTTCTTC.

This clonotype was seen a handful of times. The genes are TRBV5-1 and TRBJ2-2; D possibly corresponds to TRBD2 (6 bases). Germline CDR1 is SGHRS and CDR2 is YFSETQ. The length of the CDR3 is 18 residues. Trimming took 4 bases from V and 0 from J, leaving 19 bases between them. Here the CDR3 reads CASSLDWTGRPNTGELFF. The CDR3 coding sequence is TGCGCCAGCAGCCTAGACTGGACCGGGAGACCGAACACCGGGGAGCTGTTTTTT.

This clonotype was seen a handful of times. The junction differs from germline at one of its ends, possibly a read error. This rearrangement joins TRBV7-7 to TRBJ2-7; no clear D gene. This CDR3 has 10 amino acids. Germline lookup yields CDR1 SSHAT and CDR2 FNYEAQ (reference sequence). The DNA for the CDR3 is TGTGCTAGCAGCTACTACGAGCAGTACTTC. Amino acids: CASSYYEQYF.

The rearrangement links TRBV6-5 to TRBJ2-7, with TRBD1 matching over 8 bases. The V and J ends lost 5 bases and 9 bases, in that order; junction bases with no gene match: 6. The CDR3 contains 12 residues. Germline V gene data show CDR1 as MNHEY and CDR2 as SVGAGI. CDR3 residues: CASSQQTGAQYF. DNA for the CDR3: TGTGCCAGCAGTCAGCAGACAGGGGCGCAGTACTTC.

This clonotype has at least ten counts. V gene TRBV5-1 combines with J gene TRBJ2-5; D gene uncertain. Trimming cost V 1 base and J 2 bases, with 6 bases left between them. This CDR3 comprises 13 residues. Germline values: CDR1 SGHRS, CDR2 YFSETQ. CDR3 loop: CASSLRLQETQYF. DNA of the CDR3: TGCGCCAGCAGCTTGCGGTTACAAGAGACCCAGTACTTC.

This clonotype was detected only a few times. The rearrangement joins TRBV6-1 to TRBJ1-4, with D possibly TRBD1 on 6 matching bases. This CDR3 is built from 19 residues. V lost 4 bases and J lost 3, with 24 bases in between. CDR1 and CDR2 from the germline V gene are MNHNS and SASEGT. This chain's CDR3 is CASSARSAGEVGANEKLFF. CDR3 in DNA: TGTGCCAGCAGTGCCCGAAGTGCAGGGGAGGTAGGGGCTAATGAAAAACTGTTTTTT.

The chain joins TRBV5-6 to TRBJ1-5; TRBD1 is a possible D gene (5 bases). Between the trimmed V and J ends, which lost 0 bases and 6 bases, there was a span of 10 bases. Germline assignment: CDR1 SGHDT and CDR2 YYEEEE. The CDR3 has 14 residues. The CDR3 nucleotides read TGTGCCAGCAGCTTGGGGGACGCGCTTCAGCCCCAGCATTTT. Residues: CASSLGDALQPQHF.

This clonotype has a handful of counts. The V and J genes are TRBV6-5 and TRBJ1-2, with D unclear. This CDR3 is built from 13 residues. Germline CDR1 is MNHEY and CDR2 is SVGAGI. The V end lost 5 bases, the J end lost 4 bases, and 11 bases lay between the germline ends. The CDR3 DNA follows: TGTGCCAGCAGTCGCGGACGGCCCTATGGCTACACCTTC. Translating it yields CASSRGRPYGYTF.

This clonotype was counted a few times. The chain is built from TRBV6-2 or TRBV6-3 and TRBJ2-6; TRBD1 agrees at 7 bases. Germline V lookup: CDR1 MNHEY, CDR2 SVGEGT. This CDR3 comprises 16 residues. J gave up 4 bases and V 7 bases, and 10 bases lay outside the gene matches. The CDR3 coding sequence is TGTGCCAGCATTACTGAACAGGGGTCAGGGGCCAACGTCCTGACTTTC. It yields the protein CASITEQGSGANVLTF.

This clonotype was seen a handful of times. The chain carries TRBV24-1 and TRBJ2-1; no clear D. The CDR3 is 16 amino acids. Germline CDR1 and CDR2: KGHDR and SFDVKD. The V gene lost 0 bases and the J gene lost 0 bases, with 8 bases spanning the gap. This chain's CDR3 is CATSDLSPSSYNEQFF. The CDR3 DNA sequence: TGTGCCACCAGTGATTTGTCGCCCAGCTCCTACAATGAGCAGTTCTTC.

The CDR3: CASSPAGLTAGANVLTF. In DNA form, the CDR3 reads TGTGCCAGCAGCCCAGCGGGTTTGACAGCTGGGGCCAACGTCCTGACTTTC. The chain uses TRBV7-9 and TRBJ2-6; a possible D gene is TRBD2 (6 bases). Germline V gives CDR1 SEHNR, CDR2 FQNEAQ (reference sequence). Trimming removed 5 bases at V and 2 bases at J, with 16 bases between. This CDR3 has 17 amino acids. The full variable domain, with the rest looked up from reference TRBV7-9 and TRBJ2-6, is DTGVSQNPRHKITKRGQNVTFRCDPISEHNRLYWYRQTLGQGPEFLTYFQNEAQLEKSRLLSDRFSAERPKGSFSTLEIQRTEQGDSAMYLCASSPAGLTAGANVLTFGAGSRLTVL.

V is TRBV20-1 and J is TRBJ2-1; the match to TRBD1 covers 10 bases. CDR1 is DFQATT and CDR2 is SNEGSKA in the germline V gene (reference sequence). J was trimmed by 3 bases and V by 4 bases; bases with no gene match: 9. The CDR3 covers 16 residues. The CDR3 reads CSAILGQGFRYNEQFF. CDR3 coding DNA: TGCAGTGCTATTTTGGGACAGGGGTTCCGCTACAATGAGCAGTTCTTC.

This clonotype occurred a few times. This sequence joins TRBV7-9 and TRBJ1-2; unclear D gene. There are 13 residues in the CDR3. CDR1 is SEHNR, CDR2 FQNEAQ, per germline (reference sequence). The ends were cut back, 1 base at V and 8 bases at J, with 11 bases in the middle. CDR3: CASSLGATGGYTF. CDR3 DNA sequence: TGTGCCAGCAGCTTAGGGGCTACCGGCGGCTACACCTTC. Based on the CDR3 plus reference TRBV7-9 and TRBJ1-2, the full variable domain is DTGVSQNPRHKITKRGQNVTFRCDPISEHNRLYWYRQTLGQGPEFLTYFQNEAQLEKSRLLSDRFSAERPKGSFSTLEIQRTEQGDSAMYLCASSLGATGGYTFGSGTRLTVV.

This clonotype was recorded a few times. CDR3 nucleotide sequence: TGTGCCAGCAGACCGCAGGGAGCGGCCGAAAAACTGTTTTTT. This sequence encodes CASRPQGAAEKLFF. The chain couples TRBV6-6 to TRBJ1-4, with D possibly matching TRBD1 (5 bases). The germline CDR1 and CDR2 sequences are MNHNY and SVGAGI (reference sequence). The CDR3 consists of 14 residues. V was trimmed by 6 bases and J by 8 bases, leaving 16 bases between them.

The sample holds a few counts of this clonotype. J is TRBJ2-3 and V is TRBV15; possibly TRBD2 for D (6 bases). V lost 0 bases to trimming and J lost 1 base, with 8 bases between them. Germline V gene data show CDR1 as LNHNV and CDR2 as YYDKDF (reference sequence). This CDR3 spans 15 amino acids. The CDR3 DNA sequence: TGTGCCACCAGCAGAGAGTCGGGGGGCACAGATACGCAGTATTTT. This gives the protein CATSRESGGTDTQYF. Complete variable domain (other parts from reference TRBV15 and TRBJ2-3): DAMVIQNPRYQVTQFGKPVTLSCSQTLNHNVMYWYQQKSSQAPKLLFHYYDKDFNNEADTPDNFQSRRPNTSFCFLDIRSPGLGDTAMYLCATSRESGGTDTQYFGPGTRLTVL.

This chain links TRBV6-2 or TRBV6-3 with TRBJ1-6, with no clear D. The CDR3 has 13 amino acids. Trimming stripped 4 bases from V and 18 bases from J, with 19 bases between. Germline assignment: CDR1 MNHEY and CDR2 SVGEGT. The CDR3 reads CASSSPRGVLYHF. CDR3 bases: TGTGCCAGCAGTTCCCCTCGGGGAGTCCTCTACCACTTT.